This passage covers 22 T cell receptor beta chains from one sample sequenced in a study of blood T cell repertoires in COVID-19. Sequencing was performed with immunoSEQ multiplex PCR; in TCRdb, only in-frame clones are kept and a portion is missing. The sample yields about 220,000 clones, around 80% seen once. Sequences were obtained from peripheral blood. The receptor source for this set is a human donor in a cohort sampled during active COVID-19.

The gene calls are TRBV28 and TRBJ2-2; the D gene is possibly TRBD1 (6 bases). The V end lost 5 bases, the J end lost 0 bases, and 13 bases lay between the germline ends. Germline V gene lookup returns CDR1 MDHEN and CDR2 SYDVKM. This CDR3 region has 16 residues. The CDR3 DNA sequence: TGTGCCAGCAGTGGTTGGACAGCCGCGAACACCGGGGAGCTGTTTTTT. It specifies CASSGWTAANTGELFF.

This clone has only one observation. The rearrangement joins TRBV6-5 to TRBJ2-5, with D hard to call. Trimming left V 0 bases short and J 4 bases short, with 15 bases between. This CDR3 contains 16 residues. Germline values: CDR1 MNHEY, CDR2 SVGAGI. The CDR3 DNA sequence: TGTGCCAGCAGTTACTCGCTGCCGGCGCGAGGAGAGACCCAGTACTTC. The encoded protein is CASSYSLPARGETQYF.

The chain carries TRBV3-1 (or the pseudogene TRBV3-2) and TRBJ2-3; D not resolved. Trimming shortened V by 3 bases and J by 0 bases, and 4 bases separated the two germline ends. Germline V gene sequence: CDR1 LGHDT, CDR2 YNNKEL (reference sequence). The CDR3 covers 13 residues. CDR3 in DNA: TGTGCCAGCAGCCACCTCAGCACAGATACGCAGTATTTT. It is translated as CASSHLSTDTQYF.

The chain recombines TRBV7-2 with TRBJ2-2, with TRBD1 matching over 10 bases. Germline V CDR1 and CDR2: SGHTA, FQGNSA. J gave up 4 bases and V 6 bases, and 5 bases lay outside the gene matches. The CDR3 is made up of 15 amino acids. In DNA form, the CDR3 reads TGTGCCAGCAGGCCGGGACAGGGGATCACCGGGGAGCTGTTTTTT. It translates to CASRPGQGITGELFF.

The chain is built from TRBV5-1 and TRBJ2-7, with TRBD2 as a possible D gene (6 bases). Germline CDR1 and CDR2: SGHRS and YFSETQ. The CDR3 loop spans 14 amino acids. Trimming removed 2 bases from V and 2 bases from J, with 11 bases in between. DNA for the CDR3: TGCGCCAGCAGCTTCCGGGAGCGAGCCTACGAGCAGTACTTC. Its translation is CASSFRERAYEQYF.

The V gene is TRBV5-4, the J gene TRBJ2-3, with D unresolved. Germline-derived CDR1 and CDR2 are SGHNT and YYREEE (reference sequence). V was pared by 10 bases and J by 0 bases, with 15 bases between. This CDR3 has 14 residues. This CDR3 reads CAVRTATSTDTQYF. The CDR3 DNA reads TGTGCCGTCAGAACAGCTACTAGCACAGATACGCAGTATTTT.

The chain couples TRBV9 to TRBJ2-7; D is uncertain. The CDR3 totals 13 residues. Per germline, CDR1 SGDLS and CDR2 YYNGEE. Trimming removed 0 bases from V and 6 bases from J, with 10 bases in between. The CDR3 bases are TGTGCCAGCAGCGTAGATCCAGGCTCCGAGCAGTACTTC. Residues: CASSVDPGSEQYF.

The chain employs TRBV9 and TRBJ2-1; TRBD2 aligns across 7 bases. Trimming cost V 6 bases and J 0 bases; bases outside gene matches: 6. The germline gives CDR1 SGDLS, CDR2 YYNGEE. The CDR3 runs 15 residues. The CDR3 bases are TGTGCCAGCAACTCAGCGGGGCGCTCCTACAATGAGCAGTTCTTC. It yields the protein CASNSAGRSYNEQFF. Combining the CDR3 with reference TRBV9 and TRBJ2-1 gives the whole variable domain DSGVTQTPKHLITATGQRVTLRCSPRSGDLSVYWYQQSLDQGLQFLIQYYNGEERAKGNILERFSAQQFPDLHSELNLSSLELGDSALYFCASNSAGRSYNEQFFGPGTRLTVL.

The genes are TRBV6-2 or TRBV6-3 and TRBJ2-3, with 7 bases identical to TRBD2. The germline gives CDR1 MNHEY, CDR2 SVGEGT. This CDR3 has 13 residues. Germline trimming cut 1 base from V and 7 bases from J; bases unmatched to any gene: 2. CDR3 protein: CASSYWRGYTQYF. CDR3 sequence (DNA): TGTGCCAGCAGTTACTGGCGGGGGTATACGCAGTATTTT.

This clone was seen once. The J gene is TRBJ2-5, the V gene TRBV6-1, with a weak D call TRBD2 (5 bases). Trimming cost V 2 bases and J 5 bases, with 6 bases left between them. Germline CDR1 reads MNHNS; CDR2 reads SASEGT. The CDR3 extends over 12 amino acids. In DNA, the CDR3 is TGTGCCAGCAGTGAATCGGGGGAGACCCAGTACTTC. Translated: CASSESGETQYF.

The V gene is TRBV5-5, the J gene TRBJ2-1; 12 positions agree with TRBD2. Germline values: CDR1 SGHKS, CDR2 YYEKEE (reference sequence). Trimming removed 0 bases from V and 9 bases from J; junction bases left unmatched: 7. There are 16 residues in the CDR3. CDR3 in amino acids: CASSLESGLAGLEQFF. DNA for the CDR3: TGTGCCAGCAGCTTGGAGAGCGGACTAGCGGGACTTGAGCAGTTCTTC.

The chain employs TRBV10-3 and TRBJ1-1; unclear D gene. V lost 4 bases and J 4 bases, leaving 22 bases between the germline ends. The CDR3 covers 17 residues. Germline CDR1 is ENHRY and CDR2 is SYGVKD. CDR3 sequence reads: CAISATAVLSEGTEAFF. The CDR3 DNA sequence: TGTGCCATCAGTGCCACGGCCGTACTCTCGGAGGGCACTGAAGCTTTCTTT.

Here the CDR3 DNA reads TGTGCCAGTAGACAGGGTCAAGATACGCAGTATTTT. Amino acid sequence: CASRQGQDTQYF. The chain is built from TRBV28 and TRBJ2-3; 7 bases map to TRBD1. Germline loops: CDR1 MDHEN, CDR2 SYDVKM. V was pared by 9 bases and J by 5 bases, with 5 bases of the junction left unmatched. The CDR3 runs 12 residues. The full variable domain, with the rest looked up from reference TRBV28 and TRBJ2-3, is DVKVTQSSRYLVKRTGEKVFLECVQDMDHENMFWYRQDPGLGLRLIYFSYDVKMKEKGDIPEGYSVSREKKERFSLILESASTNQTSMYLCASRQGQDTQYFGPGTRLTVL.

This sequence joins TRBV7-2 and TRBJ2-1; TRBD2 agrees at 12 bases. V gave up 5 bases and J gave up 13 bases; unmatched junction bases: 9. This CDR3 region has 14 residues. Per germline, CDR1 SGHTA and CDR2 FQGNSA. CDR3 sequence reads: CASSMTSGSLGQFF. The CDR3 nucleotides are TGTGCCAGCAGCATGACTAGCGGGAGTTTGGGTCAGTTCTTC.

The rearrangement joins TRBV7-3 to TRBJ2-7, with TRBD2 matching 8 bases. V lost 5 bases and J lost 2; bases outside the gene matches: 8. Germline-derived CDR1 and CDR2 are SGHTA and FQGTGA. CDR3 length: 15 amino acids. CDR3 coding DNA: TGTGCCAGCAGCGTTTCAGCGGGGGTAACCTACGAGCAGTACTTC. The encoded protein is CASSVSAGVTYEQYF.

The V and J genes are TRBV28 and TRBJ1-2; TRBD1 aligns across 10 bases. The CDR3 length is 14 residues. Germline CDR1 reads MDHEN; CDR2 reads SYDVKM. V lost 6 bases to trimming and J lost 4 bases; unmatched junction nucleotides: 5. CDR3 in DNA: TGTGCCAGCAGCCTGGGACAGGGGATCTATGGCTACACCTTC. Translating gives CASSLGQGIYGYTF.

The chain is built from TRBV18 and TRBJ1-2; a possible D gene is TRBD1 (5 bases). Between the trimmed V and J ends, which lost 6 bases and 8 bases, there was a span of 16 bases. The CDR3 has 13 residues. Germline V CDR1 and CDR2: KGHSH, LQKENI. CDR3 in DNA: TGTGCCAGCTCGGCAGATGGGGCAGGCGGCTACACCTTC. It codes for CASSADGAGGYTF.

The CDR3 is CASSVVQSDTQYF. The CDR3, as DNA: TGTGCCAGCAGCGTAGTTCAATCAGATACGCAGTATTTT. The V gene is TRBV9, the J gene TRBJ2-3; no clear D gene. Germline V gives CDR1 SGDLS, CDR2 YYNGEE. V was trimmed by 0 bases and J by 4 bases, leaving 6 bases between them. The CDR3 spans 13 residues.

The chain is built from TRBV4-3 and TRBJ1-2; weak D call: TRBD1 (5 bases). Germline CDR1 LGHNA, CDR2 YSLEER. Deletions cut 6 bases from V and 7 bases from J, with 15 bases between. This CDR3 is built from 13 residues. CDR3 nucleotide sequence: TGCGCCAGCAGTACCCAAAGACAGACTGGCTACACCTTC. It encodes CASSTQRQTGYTF.

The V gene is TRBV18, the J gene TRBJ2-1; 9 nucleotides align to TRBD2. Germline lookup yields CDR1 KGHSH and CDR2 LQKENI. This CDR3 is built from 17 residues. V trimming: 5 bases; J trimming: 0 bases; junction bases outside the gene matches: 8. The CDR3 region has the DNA TGTGCCAGCTCAGTCAATAGCGGGGGAAGCTCCTACAATGAGCAGTTCTTC. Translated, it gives CASSVNSGGSSYNEQFF.

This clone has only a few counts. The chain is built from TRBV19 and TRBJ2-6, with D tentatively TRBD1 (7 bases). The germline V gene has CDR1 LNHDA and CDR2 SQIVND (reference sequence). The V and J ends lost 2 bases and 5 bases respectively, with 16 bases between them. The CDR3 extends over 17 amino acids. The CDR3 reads CASSIPRQGGRANVLTF. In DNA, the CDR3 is TGTGCCAGTAGTATACCCCGACAGGGAGGTAGGGCCAACGTCCTGACTTTC.

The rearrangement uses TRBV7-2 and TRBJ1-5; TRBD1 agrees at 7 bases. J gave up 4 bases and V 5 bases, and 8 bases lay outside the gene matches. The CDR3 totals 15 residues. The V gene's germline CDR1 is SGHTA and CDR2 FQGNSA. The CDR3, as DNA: TGTGCCAGCAGCCCCAGGGGGGCCCAAAATCAGCCCCAGCATTTT. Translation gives CASSPRGAQNQPQHF.